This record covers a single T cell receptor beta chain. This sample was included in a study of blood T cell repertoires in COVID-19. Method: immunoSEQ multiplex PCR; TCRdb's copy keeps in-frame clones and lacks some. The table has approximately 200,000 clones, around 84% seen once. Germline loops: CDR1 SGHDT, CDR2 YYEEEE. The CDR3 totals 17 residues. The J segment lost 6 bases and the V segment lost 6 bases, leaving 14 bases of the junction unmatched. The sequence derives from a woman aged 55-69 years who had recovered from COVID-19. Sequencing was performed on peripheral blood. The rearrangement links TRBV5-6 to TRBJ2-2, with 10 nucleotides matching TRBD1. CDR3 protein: CASTQDRGLRNAGELFF. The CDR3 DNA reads TGTGCCAGCACCCAAGACAGGGGGCTTAGAAACGCCGGGGAGCTGTTTTTT.